This T cell receptor (beta chain) stems from a study of T cell responses to AZD1222 COVID-19 vaccine listed by TCRdb under 2021. Context from the whole study: TCR sequencing was performed for more than 230 trial participants, of whom approximately 200 were given two doses of AZD1222 and around 26 were given two doses of MenACWY control vaccine. Enrollment into the trials was organized by age into subgroups of 18-55, 56-69 and 70-plus years, and those subgroups contained about 150, 27 and 61 TCR-sequenced participants, respectively.

Concerning this clone itself: Its binding antigen is unknown. Base qualities were left out, and no much larger clone turns up one base away.

The paper as a whole reports these results and caveats: The 56-69-year group was small, and its depth increase did not reach significance, likely because of low power. Because no day 14 peak-response samples were available, the repertoires could be characterized only after the peak T cell response. Reportedly, almost half of the unique spike-specific TCRs recognized epitopes lying outside the regions that are mutated in the B.1.351 and B.1.1.7 variants. Participants were mostly white British, with more females than males. The authors suggested clonal diversity may have been underestimated. The whole spike protein was spanned by vaccine-associated CD4 TCRs, and dominant responses were seen in regions 160-218 and 743-854. Conclusions about previously exposed vaccinees were limited because only six AZD1222 recipients were SARS-CoV-2 seropositive at baseline. A significant rise in spike-specific TCR breadth and depth was observed after two AZD1222 doses relative to day 0 and relative to MenACWY recipients.

This sample's time point label indicates: about 28 days (+/-7) after the second vaccine dose. What this sample's treatment or condition label stands for: meningococcal conjugate vaccine given as trial control. Samples from vaccinated people were obtained from the UK trials COV001 and COV002, which included a single-blind randomized controlled phase 2/3 trial of AZD1222 (ChAdOx1 nCoV-19) in healthy adults. For TCRbeta chain sequencing, PBMC samples from trial participants were taken at day 0 and at day 28 after the second dose. The CDR3 regions of human TCRbeta chains were analyzed by immunosequencing. On the authors' methods: TCRs in the repertoires were matched against a reference library of SARS-CoV-2-specific TCRs that had been generated with the MIRA antigen-specificity platform. Breadth was defined as the fraction of unique TCRs that were SARS-CoV-2-associated, and depth was defined as the fraction of total T cells that were SARS-CoV-2-associated. Using the MIRA data, every spike-specific TCR was mapped to the spike region that the TCR reacted to and assigned to either a CD4 or a CD8 class. Log10-transformed breadth and depth values were compared by one-way ANOVA with Sidak's multiple comparisons tests. TCRdb provides this immuneACCESS table in a form limited to in-frame rearrangements. Some clones are lacking; in checked studies, under half of them reflect an unresolved V gene, and why the rest are absent is not known. From that table come the V and J calls and clone size; the DNA was used to work out D and trimming. In all, the sample holds some 180,000 clones, and about 92% of those were seen once. The top ten hold approximately 4% of the sample.

Between the V and J ends, shortened by 6 bases and 5 bases respectively, the junction contains 5 bases. Measured from the cysteine to the phenylalanine, the CDR3 is 11 residues long. CDR3 DNA only is kept here, 33 bases in frame from base 1. CDR1 and CDR2 (LNHDA, SQIVND) derive from the germline V gene (reference sequence). The source material was peripheral blood, sampled 28 days after the second dose of the MenACWY control vaccine. The chain uses TRBV19 and TRBJ2-1, with the D gene tentatively TRBD1 or TRBD2, based on 5 matching bases in each. The clonotype originates from an adult who received the MenACWY meningococcal vaccine as a control. The CDR3 is CASRGDNEQFF. The bases are TGTGCCAGTAGGGGGGACAATGAGCAGTTCTTC.